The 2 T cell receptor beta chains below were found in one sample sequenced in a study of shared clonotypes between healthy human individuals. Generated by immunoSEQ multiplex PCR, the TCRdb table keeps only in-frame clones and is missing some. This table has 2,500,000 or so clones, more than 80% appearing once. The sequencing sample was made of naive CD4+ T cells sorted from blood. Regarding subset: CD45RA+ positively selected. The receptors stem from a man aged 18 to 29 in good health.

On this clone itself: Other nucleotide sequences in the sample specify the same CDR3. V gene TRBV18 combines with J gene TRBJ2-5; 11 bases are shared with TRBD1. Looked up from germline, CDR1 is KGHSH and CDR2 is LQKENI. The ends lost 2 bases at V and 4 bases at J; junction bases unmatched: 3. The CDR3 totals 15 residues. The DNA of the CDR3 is TGTGCCAGCTCACCAGGACAGGGGGCGGGAGAGACCCAGTACTTC. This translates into CASSPGQGAGETQYF.

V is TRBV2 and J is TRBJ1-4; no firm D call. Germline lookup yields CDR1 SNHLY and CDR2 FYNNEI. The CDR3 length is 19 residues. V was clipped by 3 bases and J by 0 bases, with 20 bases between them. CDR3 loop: CASSDLIFGSYATNEKLFF. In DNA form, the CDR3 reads TGTGCCAGCAGTGACTTAATATTCGGGAGTTACGCAACTAATGAAAAACTGTTTTTT.